This T cell receptor beta chain was recovered during a study of blood T cell repertoires in COVID-19. Study-wide context: From the United States, Italy and Spain came samples of acute and convalescent COVID-19.

Residents of 24 US areas, aged about 18 to 95 years, made up the participants. Participant reports of clinical history set cohort assignment. The CDR3 is 15 residues long. Germline CDR1 SGHVS, CDR2 FNYEAQ. Trimming pared 5 bases from V and 2 bases from J, leaving 15 bases between. Authors' analysis steps: Estimates of nucleated cell counts were drawn from the amplification of reference gene primers. TCRdb keeps only in-frame clones here, not all; method: immunoSEQ multiplex PCR. Clonal size and the V and J genes are those of that table, whereas D and trimming came from the DNA. Seen here are roughly 340,000 clones, approximately 87% observed once, and the top ten hold roughly 1.9%.

This chain links TRBV7-6 with TRBJ2-5; D perhaps matches TRBD2 (5 bases). This receptor was obtained from a man between 40 and 49 years old in a cohort exposed to, infected with or recovered from COVID-19 (not recorded which). The sample consisted of PBMCs or T cells enriched from blood (not recorded which). The CDR3, as DNA: TGTGCCAGCAGCCAACTGCCGGGATCACAAGAGACCCAGTACTTC. Amino acid sequence: CASSQLPGSQETQYF.